This T cell receptor (beta chain) was documented in a study of OX40 agonist ivuxolimab in advanced cancers. Study-wide points: The authors did not determine the antigen specificity of the expanded peripheral T cells. The CD4+ and CD8+ T cells in the blood had expanded clonally by week 6 at 0.1 to 3.0 mg/kg.

Produced via immunoSEQ multiplex PCR; TCRdb's table is partial and in-frame only. Here the sample spans 100,000 to 150,000 clones, approximately 94% being singletons. The cohort excluded patients with autoimmune disease history or systemic immunosuppression. CDR1 SGDLS and CDR2 YYNGEE come from the germline V gene. The V and J ends lost 4 bases and 4 bases respectively, with 12 bases between them. This CDR3 is 15 amino acids long. Details on this clone: Its antigen is as yet unknown.

V is TRBV9 and J is TRBJ2-6; weak D call: TRBD1 (6 bases). The TCR sequence derives from an adult with an advanced solid tumor such as melanoma, head and neck, liver or kidney cancer. Specimen: CD4+ or CD8+ T cells sorted from blood, collected in a trial of the OX40 agonist ivuxolimab. The CDR3 reads CASSSRGTGANVLTF. The CDR3 DNA is TGTGCCAGCAGCAGCAGGGGCACAGGGGCCAACGTCCTGACTTTC.